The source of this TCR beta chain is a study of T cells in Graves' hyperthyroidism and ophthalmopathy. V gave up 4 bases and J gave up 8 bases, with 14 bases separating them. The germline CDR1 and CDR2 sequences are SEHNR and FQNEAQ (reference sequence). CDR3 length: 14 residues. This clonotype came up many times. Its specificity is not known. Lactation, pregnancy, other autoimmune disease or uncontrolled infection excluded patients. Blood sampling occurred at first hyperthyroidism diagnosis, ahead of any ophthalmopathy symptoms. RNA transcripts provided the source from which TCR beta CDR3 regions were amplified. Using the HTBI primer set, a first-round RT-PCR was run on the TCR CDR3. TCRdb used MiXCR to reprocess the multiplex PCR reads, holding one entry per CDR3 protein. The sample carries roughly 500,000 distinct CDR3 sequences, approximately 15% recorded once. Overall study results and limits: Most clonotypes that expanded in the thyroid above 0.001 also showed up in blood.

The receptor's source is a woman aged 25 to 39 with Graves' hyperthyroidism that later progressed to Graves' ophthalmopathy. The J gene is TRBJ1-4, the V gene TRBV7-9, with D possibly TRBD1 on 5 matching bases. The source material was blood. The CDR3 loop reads CASSYQPGDEKLFF. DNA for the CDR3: TGTGCCAGCAGCTATCAGCCGGGGGACGAAAAACTGTTTTTT.